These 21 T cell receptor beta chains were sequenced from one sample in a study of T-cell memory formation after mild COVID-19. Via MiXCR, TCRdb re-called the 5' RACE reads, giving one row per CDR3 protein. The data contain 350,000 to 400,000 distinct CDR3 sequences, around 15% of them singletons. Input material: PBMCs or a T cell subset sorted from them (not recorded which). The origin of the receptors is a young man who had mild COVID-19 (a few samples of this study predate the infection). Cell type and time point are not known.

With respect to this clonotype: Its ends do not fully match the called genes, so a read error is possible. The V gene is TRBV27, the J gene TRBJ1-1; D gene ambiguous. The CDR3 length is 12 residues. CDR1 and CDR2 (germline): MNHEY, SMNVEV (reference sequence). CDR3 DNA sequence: TGTGCCAGCAGTCCTAACAAGTGGTTATGGATCTTT. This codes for CASSPNKWLWIF.

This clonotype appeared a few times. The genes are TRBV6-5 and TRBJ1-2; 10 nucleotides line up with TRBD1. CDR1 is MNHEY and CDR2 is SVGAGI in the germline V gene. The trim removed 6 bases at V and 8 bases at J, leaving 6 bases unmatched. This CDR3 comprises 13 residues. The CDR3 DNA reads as TGTGCCAGCAGCCGCGGGACAGGGGCCGGCTACACCTTC. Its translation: CASSRGTGAGYTF.

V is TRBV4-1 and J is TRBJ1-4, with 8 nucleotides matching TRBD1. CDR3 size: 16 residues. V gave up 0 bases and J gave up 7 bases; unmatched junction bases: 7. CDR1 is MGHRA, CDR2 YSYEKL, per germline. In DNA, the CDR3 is TGCGCCAGCAGCCAAGATCGGGCAGGGGGCGGTGAAAAACTGTTTTTT. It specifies CASSQDRAGGGEKLFF.

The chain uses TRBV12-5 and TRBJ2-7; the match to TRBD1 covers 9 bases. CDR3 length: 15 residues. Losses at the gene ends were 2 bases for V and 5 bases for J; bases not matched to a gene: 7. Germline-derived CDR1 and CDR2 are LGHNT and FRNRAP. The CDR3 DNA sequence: TGTGCTAGTGGTTTGCCCGAGACAGGGGGGGACGAGCAGTACTTC. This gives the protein CASGLPETGGDEQYF.

The CDR3 spells CASSYPPGQGKAEAFF. CDR3 DNA sequence: TGTGCCAGCAGTTACCCCCCGGGACAGGGGAAGGCTGAAGCTTTCTTT. The rearrangement links TRBV6-6 to TRBJ1-1; 10 nucleotides line up with TRBD1. Germline V lookup: CDR1 MNHNY, CDR2 SVGAGI (reference sequence). The CDR3 runs 16 residues. V trimming: 2 bases; J trimming: 6 bases; junction bases outside the gene matches: 9.

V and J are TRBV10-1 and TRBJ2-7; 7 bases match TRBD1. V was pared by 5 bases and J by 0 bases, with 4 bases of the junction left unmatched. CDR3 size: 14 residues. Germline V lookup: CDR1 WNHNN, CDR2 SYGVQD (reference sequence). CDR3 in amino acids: CASSPWTGSYEQYF. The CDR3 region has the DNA TGCGCCAGCAGTCCCTGGACAGGCTCCTACGAGCAGTACTTC.

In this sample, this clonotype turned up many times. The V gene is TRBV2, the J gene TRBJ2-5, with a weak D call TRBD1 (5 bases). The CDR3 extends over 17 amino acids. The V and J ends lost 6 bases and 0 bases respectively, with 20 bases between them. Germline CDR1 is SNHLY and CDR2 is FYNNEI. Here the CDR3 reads CASRETLTARYQETQYF. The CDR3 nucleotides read TGTGCCAGCAGGGAGACCCTGACAGCCCGATACCAAGAGACCCAGTACTTC.

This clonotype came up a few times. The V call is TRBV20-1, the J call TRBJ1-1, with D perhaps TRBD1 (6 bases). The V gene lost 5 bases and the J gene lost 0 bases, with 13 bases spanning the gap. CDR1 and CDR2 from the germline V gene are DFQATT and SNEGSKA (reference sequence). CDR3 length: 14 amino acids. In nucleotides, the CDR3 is TGCAGTGCTGGAGGGGGAGCGATGAACACTGAAGCTTTCTTT. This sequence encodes CSAGGGAMNTEAFF.

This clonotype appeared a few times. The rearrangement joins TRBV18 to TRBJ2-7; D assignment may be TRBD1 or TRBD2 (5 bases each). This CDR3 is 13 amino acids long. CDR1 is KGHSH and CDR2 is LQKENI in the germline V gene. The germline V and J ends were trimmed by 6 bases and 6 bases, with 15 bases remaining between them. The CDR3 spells CASSLGRDVEQYV. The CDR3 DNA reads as TGTGCCAGCTCGCTCGGCCGGGACGTCGAGCAGTACGTC.

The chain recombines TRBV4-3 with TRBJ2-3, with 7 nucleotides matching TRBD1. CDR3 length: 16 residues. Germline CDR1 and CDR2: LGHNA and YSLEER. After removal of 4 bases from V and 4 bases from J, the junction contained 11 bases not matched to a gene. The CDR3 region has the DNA TGCGCCAGCAGCCTTATGACAGGGATTGTCGCAGATACGCAGTATTTT. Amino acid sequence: CASSLMTGIVADTQYF.

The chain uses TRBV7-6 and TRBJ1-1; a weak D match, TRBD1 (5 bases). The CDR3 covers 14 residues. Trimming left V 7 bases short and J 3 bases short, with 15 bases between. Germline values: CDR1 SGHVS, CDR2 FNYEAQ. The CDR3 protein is CASTPWAGDTEAFF. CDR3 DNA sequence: TGTGCCAGCACCCCCTGGGCGGGGGACACTGAAGCTTTCTTT.

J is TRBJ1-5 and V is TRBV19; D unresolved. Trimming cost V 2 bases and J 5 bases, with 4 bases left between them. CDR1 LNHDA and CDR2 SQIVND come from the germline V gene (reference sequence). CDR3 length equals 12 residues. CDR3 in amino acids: CASSILDQPQHF. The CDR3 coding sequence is TGTGCCAGTAGTATATTGGATCAGCCCCAGCATTTT.

CDR3 sequence (DNA): TGTGCCAGCAGTTTGGAGTCCCCCCGACCAGATACGCAGTATTTT. It yields the protein CASSLESPRPDTQYF. The chain uses TRBV12-3 or TRBV12-4 and TRBJ2-3; D not resolved. V was clipped by 3 bases and J by 4 bases, with 14 bases between them. The CDR3 sequence is 15 residues long.

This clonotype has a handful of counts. CDR3 in amino acids: CASTDRSTEAFF. CDR3 sequence (DNA): TGTGCCAGCACCGACAGGAGCACTGAAGCTTTCTTT. This chain connects TRBV2 to TRBJ1-1; D possibly corresponds to TRBD1 (6 bases). The CDR3 contains 12 residues. From germline, CDR1 is SNHLY and CDR2 FYNNEI. With 7 bases removed from V and 4 bases from J, the gap between germline ends came to 10 bases.

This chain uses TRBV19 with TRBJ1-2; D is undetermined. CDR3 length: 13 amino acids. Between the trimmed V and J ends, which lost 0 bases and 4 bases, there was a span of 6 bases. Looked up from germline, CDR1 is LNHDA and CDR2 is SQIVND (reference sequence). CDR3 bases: TGTGCCAGTAGTATAGATCACGGCTATGGCTACACCTTC. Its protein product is CASSIDHGYGYTF.

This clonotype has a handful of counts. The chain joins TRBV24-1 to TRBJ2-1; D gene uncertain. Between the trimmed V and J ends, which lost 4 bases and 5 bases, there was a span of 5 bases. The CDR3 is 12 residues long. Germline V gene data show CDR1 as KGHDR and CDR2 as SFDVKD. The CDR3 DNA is TGTGCCACCAGTGAATCAAACAATGAGCAGTTCTTC. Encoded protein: CATSESNNEQFF.

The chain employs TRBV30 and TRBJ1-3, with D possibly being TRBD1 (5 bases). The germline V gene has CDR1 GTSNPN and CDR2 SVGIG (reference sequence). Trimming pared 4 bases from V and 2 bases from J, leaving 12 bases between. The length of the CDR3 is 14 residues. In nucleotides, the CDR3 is TGTGCCTGGACGGACAAGGGTGCTGGAAACACCATATATTTT. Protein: CAWTDKGAGNTIYF.

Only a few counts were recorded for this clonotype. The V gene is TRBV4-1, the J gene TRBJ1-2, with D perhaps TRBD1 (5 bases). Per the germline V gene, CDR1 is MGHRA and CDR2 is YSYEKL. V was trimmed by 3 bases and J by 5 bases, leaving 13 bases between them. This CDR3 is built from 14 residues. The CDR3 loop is CASSQGLHEYGYTF. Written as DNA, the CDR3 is TGCGCCAGCAGCCAGGGACTCCATGAGTATGGCTACACCTTC.

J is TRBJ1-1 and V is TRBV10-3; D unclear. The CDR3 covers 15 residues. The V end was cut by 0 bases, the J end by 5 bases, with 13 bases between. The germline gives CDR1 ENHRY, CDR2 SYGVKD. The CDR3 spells CAISESPGSGTEAFF. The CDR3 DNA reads TGTGCCATCAGTGAGTCACCGGGGTCGGGGACTGAAGCTTTCTTT.

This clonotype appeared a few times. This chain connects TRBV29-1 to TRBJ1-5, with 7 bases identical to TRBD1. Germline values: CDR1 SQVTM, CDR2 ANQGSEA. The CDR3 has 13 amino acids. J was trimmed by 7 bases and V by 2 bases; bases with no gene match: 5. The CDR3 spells CSVEWAGGQPQHF. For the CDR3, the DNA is TGCAGCGTTGAATGGGCAGGGGGACAGCCCCAGCATTTT.

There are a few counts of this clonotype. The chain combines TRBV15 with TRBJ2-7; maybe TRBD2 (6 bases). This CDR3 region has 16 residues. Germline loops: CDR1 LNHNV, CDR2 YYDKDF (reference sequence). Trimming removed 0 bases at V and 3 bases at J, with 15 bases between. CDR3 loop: CATSREWRQGGYEQYF. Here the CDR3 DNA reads TGTGCCACCAGCAGAGAATGGCGGCAGGGAGGCTACGAGCAGTACTTC.